The 10 T cell receptor beta chains below come from one sample, sequenced in a study of blood T cell repertoires in COVID-19. TCRdb keeps only in-frame clones here, not all; method: immunoSEQ multiplex PCR. This sample has more than 55,000 clones, with 82% found just once. Input material: peripheral blood. These receptors originate from an elderly woman with acute or convalescent COVID-19.

The chain combines TRBV19 with TRBJ1-4; 11 bases agree with TRBD1. This CDR3 comprises 16 residues. V lost 3 bases and J lost 8; bases outside the gene matches: 8. Germline V gene lookup returns CDR1 LNHDA and CDR2 SQIVND (reference sequence). The CDR3 region is CASSIGQGAGDEKLFF. In DNA, the CDR3 is TGTGCCAGTAGTATTGGACAGGGGGCGGGGGACGAAAAACTGTTTTTT.

CDR3 DNA: TGTGCCAGCAGCTCCGGACAGGTAAACACTGAAGCTTTCTTT. This sequence encodes CASSSGQVNTEAFF. The V gene is TRBV9, the J gene TRBJ1-1, with 7 positions matching TRBD1. V gave up 4 bases and J gave up 2 bases; unmatched junction bases: 5. Per the germline V gene, CDR1 is SGDLS and CDR2 is YYNGEE. The CDR3 length is 14 residues.

This chain links TRBV15 with TRBJ2-5; D not resolved. This CDR3 is built from 15 residues. V was pared by 4 bases and J by 4 bases, with 16 bases between. Germline V gene lookup returns CDR1 LNHNV and CDR2 YYDKDF (reference sequence). CDR3 sequence: CATSILLAGRETQYF. CDR3 nucleotides: TGTGCCACCAGCATCCTACTCGCAGGCCGAGAGACCCAGTACTTC.

The chain uses TRBV18 and TRBJ1-4; no definite D call. Trimming left V 3 bases short and J 5 bases short, with 7 bases between. The length of the CDR3 is 13 residues. The germline CDR1 and CDR2 sequences are KGHSH and LQKENI. CDR3 bases: TGTGCCAGCTCACCTAATATGAATGAAAAACTGTTTTTT. Its translation: CASSPNMNEKLFF.

The J gene is TRBJ1-2, the V gene TRBV5-6; no clear D. This CDR3 has 17 residues. The V gene lost 1 base and the J gene lost 8 bases, with 24 bases spanning the gap. CDR1 is SGHDT, CDR2 YYEEEE, per germline. In DNA, the CDR3 is TGTGCCAGCAGCTTGTACTGGCGAGTCTCCTTTAGCGGAGGCTACACCTTC. Its translation: CASSLYWRVSFSGGYTF.

V and J are TRBV5-1 and TRBJ2-3; no definite D call. Germline V gene sequence: CDR1 SGHRS, CDR2 YFSETQ. The ends were cut back, 2 bases at V and 2 bases at J, with 6 bases in the middle. The CDR3 is 13 amino acids. The CDR3 here is CASSLQPTDTQYF. In nucleotides, the CDR3 is TGCGCCAGCAGCTTACAGCCCACAGATACGCAGTATTTT.

V is TRBV30 and J is TRBJ1-2, with TRBD1 identical over 8 bases. Germline V gene sequence: CDR1 GTSNPN, CDR2 SVGIG (reference sequence). The CDR3 runs 12 residues. V gave up 8 bases and J gave up 8 bases; unmatched junction bases: 10. The CDR3 bases are TGTGCCGTACAGGGGGGGGCTGGGGGCTACACCTTC. As protein: CAVQGGAGGYTF.

The chain uses TRBV28 and TRBJ1-2, with D uncertain. This CDR3 region has 13 residues. Germline CDR1 reads MDHEN; CDR2 reads SYDVKM. Trimming took 7 bases from V and 0 from J, leaving 9 bases between them. The CDR3 is CASTMITNYGYTF. CDR3 sequence (DNA): TGTGCCAGCACTATGATTACTAACTATGGCTACACCTTC.

The chain joins TRBV6-5 to TRBJ2-5, with D tentatively TRBD2 (7 bases). The CDR3 is 15 residues long. The V gene lost 7 bases and the J gene lost 5 bases, with 20 bases spanning the gap. Germline loops: CDR1 MNHEY, CDR2 SVGAGI. The CDR3 DNA sequence: TGTGCCAGCAAGTCGCTGGGGGGGGCCGGGGAGACCCAGTACTTC. Its protein is CASKSLGGAGETQYF.

The chain couples TRBV19 to TRBJ1-1; D is unresolved. V lost 3 bases and J 1 base, leaving 6 bases between the germline ends. The CDR3 consists of 13 residues. Looked up from germline, CDR1 is LNHDA and CDR2 is SQIVND (reference sequence). The CDR3 protein is CASSISGNTEAFF. The CDR3 nucleotides are TGTGCCAGTAGTATTTCGGGGAACACTGAAGCTTTCTTT.